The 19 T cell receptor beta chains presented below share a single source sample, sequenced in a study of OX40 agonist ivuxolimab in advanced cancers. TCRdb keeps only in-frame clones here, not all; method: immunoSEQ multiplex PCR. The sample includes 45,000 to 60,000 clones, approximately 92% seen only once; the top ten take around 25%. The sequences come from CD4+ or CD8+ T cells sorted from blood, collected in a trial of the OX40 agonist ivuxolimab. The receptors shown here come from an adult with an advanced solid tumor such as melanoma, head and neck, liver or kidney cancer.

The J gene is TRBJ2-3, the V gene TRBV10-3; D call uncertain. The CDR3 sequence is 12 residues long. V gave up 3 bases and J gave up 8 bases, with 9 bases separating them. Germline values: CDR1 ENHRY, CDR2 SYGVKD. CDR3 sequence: CAISDSVSTQYF. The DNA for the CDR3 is TGTGCCATCAGTGACTCTGTGTCTACGCAGTATTTT.

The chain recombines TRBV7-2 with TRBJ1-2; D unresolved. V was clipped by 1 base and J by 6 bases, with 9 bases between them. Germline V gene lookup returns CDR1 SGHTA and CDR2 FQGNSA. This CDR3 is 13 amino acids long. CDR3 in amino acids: CASSLEEADGYTF. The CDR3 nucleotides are TGTGCCAGCAGCTTAGAGGAGGCGGATGGCTACACCTTC.

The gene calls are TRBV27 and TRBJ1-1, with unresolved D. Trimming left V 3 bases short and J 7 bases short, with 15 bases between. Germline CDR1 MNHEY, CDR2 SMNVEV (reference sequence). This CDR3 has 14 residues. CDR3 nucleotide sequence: TGTGCCAGCAGTTTGTATCGGGCCCCCCGTGAAGCTTTCTTT. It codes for CASSLYRAPREAFF.

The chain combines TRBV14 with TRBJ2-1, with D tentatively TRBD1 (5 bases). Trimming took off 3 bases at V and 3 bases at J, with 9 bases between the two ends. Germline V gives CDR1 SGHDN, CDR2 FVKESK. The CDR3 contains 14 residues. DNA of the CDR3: TGTGCCAGCAGCCACGACAGCTACTACAATGAGCAGTTCTTC. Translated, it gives CASSHDSYYNEQFF.

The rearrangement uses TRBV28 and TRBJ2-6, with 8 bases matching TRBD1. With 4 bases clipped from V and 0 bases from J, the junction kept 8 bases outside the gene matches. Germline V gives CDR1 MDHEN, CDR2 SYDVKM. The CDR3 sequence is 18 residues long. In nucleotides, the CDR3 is TGTGCCAGCAGTTCTGGCAGGGGGCTCCCCTCTGGGGCCAACGTCCTGACTTTC. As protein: CASSSGRGLPSGANVLTF. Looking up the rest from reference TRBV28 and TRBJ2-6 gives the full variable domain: DVKVTQSSRYLVKRTGEKVFLECVQDMDHENMFWYRQDPGLGLRLIYFSYDVKMKEKGDIPEGYSVSREKKERFSLILESASTNQTSMYLCASSSGRGLPSGANVLTFGAGSRLTVL.

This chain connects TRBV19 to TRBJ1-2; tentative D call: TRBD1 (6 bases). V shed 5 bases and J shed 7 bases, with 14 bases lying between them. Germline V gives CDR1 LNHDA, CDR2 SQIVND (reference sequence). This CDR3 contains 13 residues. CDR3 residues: CASSDPQGSGYTF. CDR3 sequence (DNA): TGTGCCAGTAGTGACCCACAGGGTTCTGGCTACACCTTC. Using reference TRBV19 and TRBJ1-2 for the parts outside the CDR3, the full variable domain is DGGITQSPKYLFRKEGQNVTLSCEQNLNHDAMYWYRQDPGQGLRLIYYSQIVNDFQKGDIAEGYSVSREKKESFPLTVTSAQKNPTAFYLCASSDPQGSGYTFGSGTRLTVV.

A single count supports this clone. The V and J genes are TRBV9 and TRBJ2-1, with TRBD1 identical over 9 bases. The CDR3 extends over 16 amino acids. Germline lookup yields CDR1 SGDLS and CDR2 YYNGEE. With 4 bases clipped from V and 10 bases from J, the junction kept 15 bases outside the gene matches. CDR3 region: CASSNPTGTGTLEQFF. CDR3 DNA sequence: TGTGCCAGCAGCAACCCGACCGGGACAGGGACGCTAGAGCAGTTCTTC.

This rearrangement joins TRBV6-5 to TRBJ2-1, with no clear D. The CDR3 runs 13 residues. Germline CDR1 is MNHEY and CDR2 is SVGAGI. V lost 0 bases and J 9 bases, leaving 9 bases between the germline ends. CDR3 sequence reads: CASSYSTASEQFF. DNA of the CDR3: TGTGCCAGCAGTTACTCGACCGCATCTGAGCAGTTCTTC.

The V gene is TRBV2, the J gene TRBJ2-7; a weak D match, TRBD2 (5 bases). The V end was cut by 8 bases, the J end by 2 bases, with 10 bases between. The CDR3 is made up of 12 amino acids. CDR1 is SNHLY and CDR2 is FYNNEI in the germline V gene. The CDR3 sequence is CASRRGTYEQYF. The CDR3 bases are TGTGCCAGCCGCCGGGGTACCTACGAGCAGTACTTC.

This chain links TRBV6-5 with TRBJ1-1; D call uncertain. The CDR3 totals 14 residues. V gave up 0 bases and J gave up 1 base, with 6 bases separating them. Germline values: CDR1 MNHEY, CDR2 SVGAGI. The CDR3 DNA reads TGTGCCAGCAGTTACTCTAGCCGGAACACTGAAGCTTTCTTT. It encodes CASSYSSRNTEAFF.

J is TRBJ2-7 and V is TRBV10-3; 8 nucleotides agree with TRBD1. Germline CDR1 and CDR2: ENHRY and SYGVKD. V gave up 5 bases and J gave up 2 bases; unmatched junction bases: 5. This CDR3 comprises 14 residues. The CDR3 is CAISQGATPYEQYF. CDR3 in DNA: TGTGCCATCAGTCAGGGGGCCACCCCCTACGAGCAGTACTTC.

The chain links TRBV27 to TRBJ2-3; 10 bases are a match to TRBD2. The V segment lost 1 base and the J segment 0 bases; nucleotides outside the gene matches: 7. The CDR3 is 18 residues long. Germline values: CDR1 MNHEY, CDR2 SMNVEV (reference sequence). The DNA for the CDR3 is TGTGCCAGCAGTTTATGGTCTAGCGGGAGAACGAGCACAGATACGCAGTATTTT. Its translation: CASSLWSSGRTSTDTQYF.

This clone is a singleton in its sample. CDR3 coding DNA: TGTGCCAGCAGTGAATCACTCGACGAGCAGTACTTC. It translates to CASSESLDEQYF. The chain combines TRBV25-1 with TRBJ2-7; no clear D gene. Germline V gives CDR1 MGHDK, CDR2 SYGVNS. Trimming cost V 1 base and J 5 bases, with 6 bases left between them. The CDR3 covers 12 residues.

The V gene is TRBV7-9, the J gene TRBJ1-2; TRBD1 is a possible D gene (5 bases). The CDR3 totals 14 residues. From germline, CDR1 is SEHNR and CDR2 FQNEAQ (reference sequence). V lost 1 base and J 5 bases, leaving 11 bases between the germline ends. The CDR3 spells CASSLVRDLYGYTF. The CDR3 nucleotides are TGTGCCAGCAGCTTAGTCCGGGACCTGTATGGCTACACCTTC.

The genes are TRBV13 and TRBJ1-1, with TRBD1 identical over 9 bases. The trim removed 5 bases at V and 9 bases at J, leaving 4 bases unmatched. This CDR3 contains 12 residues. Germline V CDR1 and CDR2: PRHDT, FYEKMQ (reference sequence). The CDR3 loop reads CASSLGTGQAFF. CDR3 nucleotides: TGTGCCAGCAGCCTCGGGACAGGGCAAGCTTTCTTT.

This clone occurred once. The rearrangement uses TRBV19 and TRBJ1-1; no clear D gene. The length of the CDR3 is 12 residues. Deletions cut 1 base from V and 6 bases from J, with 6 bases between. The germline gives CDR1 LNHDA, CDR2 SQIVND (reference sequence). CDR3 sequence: CASSIGGSEAFF. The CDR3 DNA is TGTGCCAGTAGTATAGGGGGTTCTGAAGCTTTCTTT.

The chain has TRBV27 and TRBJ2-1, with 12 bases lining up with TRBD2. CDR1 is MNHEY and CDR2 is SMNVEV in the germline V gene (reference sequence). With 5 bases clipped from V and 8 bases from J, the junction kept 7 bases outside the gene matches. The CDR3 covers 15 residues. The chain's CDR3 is CASSPSGRAGDEQFF. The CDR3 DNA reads TGTGCCAGCAGTCCTAGCGGGAGGGCCGGTGATGAGCAGTTCTTC.

The CDR3 spells CASSEVRIQGARYGYTF. CDR3 bases: TGTGCCAGCAGTGAAGTGCGGATTCAGGGGGCGCGTTATGGCTACACCTTC. The chain combines TRBV6-1 with TRBJ1-2; 8 nucleotides agree with TRBD1. After removal of 1 base from V and 5 bases from J, the junction contained 12 bases not matched to a gene. The CDR3 sequence is 17 residues long. Germline assignment: CDR1 MNHNS and CDR2 SASEGT.

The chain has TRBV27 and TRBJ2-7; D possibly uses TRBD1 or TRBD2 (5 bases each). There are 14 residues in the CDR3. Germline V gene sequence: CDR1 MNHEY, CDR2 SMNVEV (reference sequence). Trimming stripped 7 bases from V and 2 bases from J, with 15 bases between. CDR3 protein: CASTPGTSPYEQYF. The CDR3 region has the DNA TGTGCCAGCACCCCAGGGACCTCGCCCTACGAGCAGTACTTC.